This T cell receptor beta chain was sequenced in a study of blood T cells in healthy people across ages (dated by TCRdb to between 2014 and 2017). With regard to the full study: In model experiments, template switching captured roughly one uniquely barcoded TCR beta cDNA molecule for every two T cells. Donors of different ages were randomly distributed across sequencing lanes to avoid experimental bias. The donors were split into four age groups: young (average around 15 years), middle-aged (roughly 39), aged (62) and long-lived (roughly 86). Using deep sequencing normalized with unique cDNA molecular identifiers, the study measured how TCR beta repertoire diversity changes with age. Two additional independent replicas of 1 million unique cDNA reads from the same blood draw were analyzed for two donors (one aged 18 to 30 and one aged 80 or older). What the authors observed across the whole study: Total diversity estimates from one million sequenced T cells were considered lower bounds and underestimates. Observed TCR beta diversity per million T cells fell roughly linearly with age, and a significant reduction was already apparent by age roughly 41. A strong correlation was found between observed TCR beta diversity and the percentage of naive T cells measured by flow cytometry. Donor CMV infection status was unknown, potentially confounding age-related changes in expanded clonotypes. The long-lived group showed more naive CD4+ T cells, fewer expanded clones and increased TCR diversity than the aged group, suggesting age selection. Because profiling used bulk unsorted PBMCs, naive and antigen-experienced compartments could not be compared conclusively.

To prepare the library, 5' RACE was applied. Sequenced using an Illumina HiSeq 2500. A second roughly 6 to 12 cycle PCR used a sample-barcoded 5' primer and a J-beta primer mix. A template-switch 5' adaptor carrying 12 random nucleotides introduced a unique molecular identifier onto each TCR beta cDNA molecule. Each sample yielded at least 3 million CDR3-containing paired-end reads. All of the RNA was converted into first-strand cDNA using the Mint cDNA synthesis kit, with a TRBC-specific oligonucleotide serving as the primer. Following uracil-DNA glycosylase treatment, a first 18-cycle PCR with universal primers M1SS and BC2_uni_R was performed on all cDNA. The authors' analysis ran thus. For normalization, 1 million high-quality reads were randomly selected from each sample, with every read carrying a distinct molecular identifier. Reads sharing molecular identifiers were discarded rather than binned into consensus sequences. MiTCR, run with a Q25 quality threshold and the strictest error-elimination algorithm, handled CDR3 identification, clonotype clustering and error correction. A nonparametric unseen species model with Euler transformation was used to estimate a lower bound on total TCR beta diversity. TCRdb's own reprocessing of the public reads used fastp at Q25 and MiXCR and kept productive beta chains. CDR3 protein sequences are deduplicated, and each keeps its most common genes and DNA. TCRdb's processing, not the study's, gives the V and J calls here. For this sample there are over 1.5 million distinct CDR3 sequences; around 48% appear just once. Over 2% of the sample is taken by the ten largest.

CDR1 and CDR2 were assigned from the germline V gene as SGHTA and FQGTGA. The CDR3 starts with the cysteine, ends with the phenylalanine, and has 17 residues. Only the CDR3 portion is preserved as DNA: 51 bases, with reading frame beginning at the first base. V has 5 bases trimmed and J has 0 bases trimmed; junction bases matching no gene number 10. The roughly 37 donors, aged 6 to 90 years, were systemically healthy Caucasian individuals from Russia. Each donor gave 8 to 10 milliliters of peripheral blood, collected into EDTA-treated Vacutainer tubes. Ficoll-Paque density-gradient centrifugation was used to isolate PBMCs, with at least 6.5 million per sample. Total RNA, at least 5 micrograms per sample, was extracted from PBMCs with Trizol reagent. For every donor, flow cytometry on a PBMC aliquot measured the percentage of naive CD45RAhigh/CD27high T cells. This clonotype turned up a few times. There is no known antigen for this receptor. Nothing much larger sits one base from this clone, and base qualities are not available.

This TCR was sampled from a woman aged 40 to 55 in good health. The sequence is built from TRBV7-3 and TRBJ2-1; 7 junctional bases match TRBD2. The sequenced sample was blood. The CDR3 region has the sequence CASSPLPGGSSYNEQFF. The nucleotides are TGTGCCAGCAGCCCCCTCCCTGGCGGGAGCTCCTACAATGAGCAGTTCTTC.